This T cell receptor beta chain was documented in a study of blood T cells in healthy people across ages. General study points: Diversity estimates from one million T cells were considered underestimates.

Remarks on this clonotype: Its target is not known.

The V and J ends lost 0 bases and 5 bases respectively, with 13 bases between them. Germline loops: CDR1 LGHNA, CDR2 YSLEER. The CDR3 consists of 15 residues. The second PCR ran roughly 6 to 12 cycles with a sample-barcoded 5' primer and J-beta primers. TCRdb called the 5' RACE reads again in MiXCR, with one record for every CDR3 protein. The sample yields 1.5 million to 2 million distinct CDR3 sequences, roughly 27% seen once. The sample taken for sequencing was blood. J is TRBJ2-5 and V is TRBV4-3; weak D call: TRBD1 (5 bases). The sequence derives from a woman in her 30s in good health. The CDR3 DNA reads TGCGCCAGCAGCCAAGATTTGCCAGGGTATGAGACCCAGTACTTC. It codes for CASSQDLPGYETQYF.